What follows are 17 T cell receptor beta chains derived from one specimen sequenced in a study of control samples from healthy donors and cancer patients. Generated by immunoSEQ multiplex PCR, the TCRdb table keeps only in-frame clones and is missing some. The sample carries roughly 79,000 clones, around four fifths recorded once. Sequencing was carried out using blood. The receptors come from a man aged 45 to 65 in good health.

Here the CDR3 DNA reads TGTGCCAGCAGAACGGGGCCCATAAACAGGAACGAGCAGTACTTC. This codes for CASRTGPINRNEQYF. The gene calls are TRBV6-5 and TRBJ2-7; TRBD1 or TRBD2 may be the D gene (5 bases each). CDR3 size: 15 residues. With 6 bases removed from V and 5 bases from J, the gap between germline ends came to 20 bases. The germline CDR1 and CDR2 sequences are MNHEY and SVGAGI.

V gene TRBV6-1 combines with J gene TRBJ1-6; D is unclear. Germline V lookup: CDR1 MNHNS, CDR2 SASEGT. V lost 1 base, J lost 16 bases, and 11 bases lay in between. CDR3 length equals 12 residues. This CDR3 reads CASSEDLIILHF. DNA for the CDR3: TGTGCCAGCAGTGAAGATTTGATAATACTCCACTTT.

In its sample, this clone was seen once. The chain has TRBV7-3 and TRBJ2-1, with TRBD2 identical over 9 bases. There are 17 residues in the CDR3. J was trimmed by 8 bases and V by 5 bases; bases with no gene match: 16. Per germline, CDR1 SGHTA and CDR2 FQGTGA. CDR3 bases: TGTGCCAGCAGCCTCGTTCCCGGGACTAGCTACGGGCATGAGCAGTTCTTC. Amino acids: CASSLVPGTSYGHEQFF.

The J gene is TRBJ1-1, the V gene TRBV4-2, with a possible D match to TRBD1 (6 bases). V was shortened by 3 bases and J by 4 bases, with 15 bases between the two germline ends. The germline gives CDR1 LGHNA, CDR2 YNFKEQ. This CDR3 contains 15 residues. The CDR3 DNA is TGTGCCAGCAGCCAGCAACAGGGTACGGGCACTGAAGCTTTCTTT. Translating gives CASSQQQGTGTEAFF.

J is TRBJ2-7 and V is TRBV6-6, with 7 bases matching TRBD2. V lost 9 bases and J lost 0; bases outside the gene matches: 2. Germline V gene lookup returns CDR1 MNHNY and CDR2 SVGAGI (reference sequence). This CDR3 spans 12 amino acids. This CDR3 reads CASTSASYEQYF. The CDR3 DNA is TGTGCCAGTACTAGCGCCTCCTACGAGCAGTACTTC.

The chain carries TRBV6-2 or TRBV6-3 and TRBJ2-7; TRBD2 aligns across 9 bases. After removal of 0 bases from V and 4 bases from J, the junction contained 1 base not matched to a gene. This CDR3 has 14 residues. CDR1 and CDR2 (germline): MNHEY, SVGEGT. The CDR3 loop reads CASSYSSGSYEQYF. The CDR3 nucleotides read TGTGCCAGCAGTTACTCTAGCGGGAGTTACGAGCAGTACTTC.

This chain connects TRBV14 to TRBJ2-1; D possibly corresponds to TRBD2 (5 bases). Germline CDR1 is SGHDN and CDR2 is FVKESK. This CDR3 has 14 amino acids. V was cut by 4 bases and J by 8 bases, with 15 bases left in between. In DNA, the CDR3 is TGTGCCAGCAGCCCCCGGCGAGGGTACGATGAGCAGTTCTTC. It codes for CASSPRRGYDEQFF.

The chain recombines TRBV18 with TRBJ1-4, with TRBD1 identical over 7 bases. Trimming at V came to 8 bases and at J to 3 bases, leaving 6 bases not matched to a gene. CDR1 is KGHSH and CDR2 is LQKENI in the germline V gene. CDR3 size: 14 residues. Here the CDR3 reads CASTTGTANEKLFF. The DNA for the CDR3 is TGTGCCAGCACAACCGGGACAGCTAATGAAAAACTGTTTTTT. The whole variable domain, filled in from reference TRBV18 and TRBJ1-4, reads NAGVMQNPRHLVRRRGQEARLRCSPMKGHSHVYWYRQLPEEGLKFMVYLQKENIIDESGMPKERFSAEFPKEGPSILRIQQVVRGDSAAYFCASTTGTANEKLFFGSGTQLSVL.

In this sample, this clone turned up once. The CDR3 nucleotides are TGTGCCAGCAGCGTAGGACCCACCCCAAACTATGGCTACACCTTC. It is translated as CASSVGPTPNYGYTF. The rearrangement joins TRBV9 to TRBJ1-2, with D uncertain. CDR1 is SGDLS, CDR2 YYNGEE, per germline. V was cut by 0 bases and J by 2 bases, with 11 bases left in between. The CDR3 sequence is 15 residues long.

The chain recombines TRBV29-1 with TRBJ2-7; 8 bases align to TRBD1. The trim removed 6 bases at V and 6 bases at J, leaving 7 bases unmatched. The CDR3 covers 12 residues. Germline V gene data show CDR1 as SQVTM and CDR2 as ANQGSEA. CDR3 residues: CSVGTGPVEQYF. The DNA for the CDR3 is TGCAGCGTCGGGACAGGTCCGGTCGAGCAGTACTTC.

The J gene is TRBJ2-7, the V gene TRBV7-9; D is ambiguous. Germline CDR1 reads SEHNR; CDR2 reads FQNEAQ (reference sequence). The CDR3 sequence is 12 residues long. V was trimmed by 2 bases and J by 4 bases, leaving 6 bases between them. The CDR3 region is CASSLLRYEQYF. The CDR3 region has the DNA TGTGCCAGCAGCTTACTGAGATACGAGCAGTACTTC.

The J gene is TRBJ1-2, the V gene TRBV5-4; the match to TRBD1 covers 10 bases. V dropped 0 bases and J dropped 4; count of bases not matched to a gene: 0. Germline CDR1 is SGHNT and CDR2 is YYREEE (reference sequence). There are 14 residues in the CDR3. In nucleotides, the CDR3 is TGTGCCAGCAGCTTGGGGGACAGGGGCTATGGCTACACCTTC. Translated: CASSLGDRGYGYTF.

V and J are TRBV6-2 or TRBV6-3 and TRBJ2-7; weak D call: TRBD1 (5 bases). CDR3 size: 11 residues. V was trimmed by 6 bases and J by 6 bases, leaving 9 bases between them. Germline CDR1 is MNHEY and CDR2 is SVGEGT. The CDR3 region has the DNA TGTGCCAGCAGCCTAAGGGGCGAGCAGTACTTC. It specifies CASSLRGEQYF.

The chain couples TRBV6-5 to TRBJ2-5; a weak D match, TRBD2 (6 bases). In germline, CDR1 is MNHEY, CDR2 SVGAGI. This CDR3 is 15 amino acids long. The V gene lost 6 bases and the J gene lost 2 bases, with 16 bases spanning the gap. CDR3 DNA sequence: TGTGCCAGCAGCATAATAGCGGACCTACAAGAGACCCAGTACTTC. This encodes CASSIIADLQETQYF.

The genes are TRBV18 and TRBJ2-5, with a possible D match to TRBD1 (6 bases). CDR1 and CDR2 (germline): KGHSH, LQKENI. V was pared by 8 bases and J by 2 bases, with 12 bases between. The CDR3 is 13 residues long. The CDR3 nucleotides are TGTGCCAGCGGGGGCGTTGGGCAAGAGACCCAGTACTTC. This translates into CASGGVGQETQYF.

This clone was seen just once. Different DNA sequences within this sample yield the same CDR3. The chain employs TRBV29-1 and TRBJ2-6; 9 bases map to TRBD1. The length of the CDR3 is 17 residues. V trimming: 3 bases; J trimming: 4 bases; junction bases outside the gene matches: 10. The germline gives CDR1 SQVTM, CDR2 ANQGSEA. CDR3 loop: CSVETGGTLGGANVLTF. The CDR3 nucleotides are TGCAGCGTTGAGACAGGGGGGACTTTAGGGGGGGCCAACGTCCTGACTTTC.

This rearrangement joins TRBV4-3 to TRBJ1-2; 7 bases fit TRBD1. The CDR3 spans 16 residues. Germline CDR1 is LGHNA and CDR2 is YSLEER. The V gene end was trimmed by 0 bases and the J gene end by 4 bases; junction bases not matched to a gene: 8. The CDR3 reads CASSQDSTGASYGYTF. CDR3 nucleotide sequence: TGCGCCAGCAGCCAAGATTCAACAGGGGCGAGCTATGGCTACACCTTC.